This T cell receptor (beta chain) was profiled in a study of CXCR3 chemokines and chemotherapy response in bladder cancer. TCRdb analysed the PCR reads with MiXCR anew, one entry per CDR3 protein. The table lists over 10,000 distinct CDR3 sequences, around 12% of them singletons. Concerning this clonotype itself: A much more abundant neighbour one base away suggests this may be a read error.

CDR3 size: 12 residues. The germline V gene has CDR1 SGHTA and CDR2 FQGNSA. This TCR was recovered from a human donor with bladder cancer that did not respond to neoadjuvant chemotherapy. This sample was taken from a patient whose treatment included neoadjuvant chemotherapy. The chain joins TRBV7-2 to TRBJ2-3; either TRBD1 or TRBD2 may fit D (6 bases each). The CDR3 here is CVGGVGTNTQYF. CDR3 sequence (DNA): TGTGTCGGGGGCGTGGGGACGAATACGCAGTATTTT.